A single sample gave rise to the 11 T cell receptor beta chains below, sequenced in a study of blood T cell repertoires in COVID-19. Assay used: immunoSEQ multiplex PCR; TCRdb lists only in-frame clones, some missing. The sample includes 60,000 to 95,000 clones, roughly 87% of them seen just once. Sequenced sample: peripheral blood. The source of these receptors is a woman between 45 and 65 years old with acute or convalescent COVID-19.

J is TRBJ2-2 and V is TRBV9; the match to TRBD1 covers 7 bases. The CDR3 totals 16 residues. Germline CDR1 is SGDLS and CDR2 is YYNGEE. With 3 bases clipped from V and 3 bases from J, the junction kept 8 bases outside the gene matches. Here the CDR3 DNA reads TGTGCCAGCAGCGGAACCGGGACAGTCGACACCGGGGAGCTGTTTTTT. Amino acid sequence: CASSGTGTVDTGELFF.

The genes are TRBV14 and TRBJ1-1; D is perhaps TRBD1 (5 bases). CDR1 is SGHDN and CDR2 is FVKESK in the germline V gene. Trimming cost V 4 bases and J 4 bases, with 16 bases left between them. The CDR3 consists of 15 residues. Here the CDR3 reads CASSPAATGGTEAFF. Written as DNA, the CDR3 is TGTGCCAGCAGCCCCGCTGCCACAGGCGGCACTGAAGCTTTCTTT.

DNA of the CDR3: TGTGCCAGCAGCTTGGGACTAGCGGGAGGGGTCGAGCAGTACTTC. It encodes CASSLGLAGGVEQYF. The chain has TRBV5-6 and TRBJ2-7; the match to TRBD2 covers 14 bases. With 0 bases clipped from V and 6 bases from J, the junction kept 2 bases outside the gene matches. CDR3 length equals 15 residues. CDR1 is SGHDT and CDR2 is YYEEEE in the germline V gene.

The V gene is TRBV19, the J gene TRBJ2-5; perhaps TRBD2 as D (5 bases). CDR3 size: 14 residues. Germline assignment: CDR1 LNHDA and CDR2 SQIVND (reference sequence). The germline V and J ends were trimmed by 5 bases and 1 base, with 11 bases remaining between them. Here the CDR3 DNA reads TGTGCCAGTAGTGGGCCTAGCCCCCAAGAGACCCAGTACTTC. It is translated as CASSGPSPQETQYF.

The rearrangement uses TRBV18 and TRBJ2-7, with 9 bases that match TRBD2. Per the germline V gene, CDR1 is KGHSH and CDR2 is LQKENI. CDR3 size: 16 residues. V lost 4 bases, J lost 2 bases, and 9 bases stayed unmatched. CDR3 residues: CASSRLPGLATYEQYF. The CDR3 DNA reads TGTGCCAGCTCACGATTACCGGGACTAGCAACCTACGAGCAGTACTTC.

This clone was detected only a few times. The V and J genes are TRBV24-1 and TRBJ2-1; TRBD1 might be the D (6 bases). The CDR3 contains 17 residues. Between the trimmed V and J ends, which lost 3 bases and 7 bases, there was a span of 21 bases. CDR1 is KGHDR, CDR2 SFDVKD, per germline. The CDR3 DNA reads TGTGCCACCAGTGATGGAATCAGGGGAGTCAGGAAGAATGAGCAGTTCTTC. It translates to CATSDGIRGVRKNEQFF.

The CDR3 DNA is TGTGCCAGCAGCGACGACAGGGGATATAGAGAAAAACTGTTTTTT. Translation: CASSDDRGYREKLFF. The V and J genes are TRBV7-9 and TRBJ1-4; 8 bases line up with TRBD1. The germline V gene encodes CDR1 SEHNR and CDR2 FQNEAQ (reference sequence). V was clipped by 5 bases and J by 8 bases; unmatched bases: 10. The CDR3 runs to 15 residues.

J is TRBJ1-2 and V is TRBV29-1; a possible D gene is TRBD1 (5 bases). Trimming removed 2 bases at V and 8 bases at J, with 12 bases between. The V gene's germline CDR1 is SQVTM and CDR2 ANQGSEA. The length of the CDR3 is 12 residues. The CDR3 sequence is CSVEQGLKGYTF. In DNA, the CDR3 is TGCAGCGTTGAACAGGGACTCAAAGGCTACACCTTC.

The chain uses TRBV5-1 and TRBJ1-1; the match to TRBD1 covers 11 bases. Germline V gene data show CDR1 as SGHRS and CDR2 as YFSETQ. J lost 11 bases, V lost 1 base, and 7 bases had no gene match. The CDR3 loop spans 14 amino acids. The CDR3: CASSLRTGGDWAFF. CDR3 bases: TGCGCCAGCAGCTTGCGGACAGGGGGCGATTGGGCTTTCTTT.

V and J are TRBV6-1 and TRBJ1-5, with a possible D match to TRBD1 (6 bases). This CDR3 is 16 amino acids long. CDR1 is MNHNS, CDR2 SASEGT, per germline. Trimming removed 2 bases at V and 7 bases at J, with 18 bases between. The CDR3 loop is CASSEPFSGVGQPQHF. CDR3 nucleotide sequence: TGTGCCAGCAGTGAACCCTTTTCAGGGGTTGGGCAGCCCCAGCATTTT.

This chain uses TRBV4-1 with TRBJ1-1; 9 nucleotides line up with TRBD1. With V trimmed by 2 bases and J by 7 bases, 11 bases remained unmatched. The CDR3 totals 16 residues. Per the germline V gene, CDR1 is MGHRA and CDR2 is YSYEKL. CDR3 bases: TGCGCCAGCAGCCAACGTCCCGGGACAGGGTACGGTGAAGCTTTCTTT. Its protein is CASSQRPGTGYGEAFF.